The clone carrying this TCR beta chain was seen a handful of times. Antigen specificity is unknown. The entry originates in a study of radiotherapy plus CTLA-4 blockade in lung cancer. Study information: In around 17% of patients, objective responses were seen; 31% had disease control.

This CDR3 has 17 residues. Study observations and caveats: Tumor-derived TCR clones expanded in blood after radiotherapy plus ipilimumab.

Sequenced by immunoSEQ multiplex PCR; TCRdb stores in-frame clones only, minus some. The repertoire holds around 82,000 clones, with around 86% as singletons. The chain joins TRBV21-1 to TRBJ1-4. TRBV21-1 is designated a pseudogene. This sequence originates from a human donor with non-small cell lung cancer that progressed on radiotherapy plus ipilimumab. Sequenced here: peripheral blood, sampled from a patient treated with radiotherapy plus ipilimumab. Written as DNA, the CDR3 is TGTGCCAGCAGCCCCGGCGGCCCGGGGGGCGCTAATGAAAAACTGTTTTTT. This sequence encodes CASSPGGPGGANEKLFF.